The 32 T cell receptor beta chains below come from one sample, sequenced in a study of T cell repertoires in cytomegalovirus infection. TCRdb re-analysed the reads in MiXCR, keeping a single row per CDR3 protein. Here the sample spans 150,000 to 200,000 distinct CDR3 sequences, under 15% being singletons. The sequenced material came from PBMCs. The receptor source for this set is a human donor in good health (CMV status not recorded). Some clones in this sample may be carry-over from other donors' samples.

This clonotype was detected many times. The V gene is TRBV7-2, the J gene TRBJ1-1; no clear D. The CDR3 contains 13 residues. V was shortened by 5 bases and J by 1 base, with 8 bases between the two germline ends. In germline, CDR1 is SGHTA, CDR2 FQGNSA. The CDR3 protein is CASSVKRNTEAFF. CDR3 in DNA: TGTGCCAGCAGCGTTAAGAGGAACACTGAAGCTTTCTTT.

This clonotype came up many times. The chain uses TRBV7-3 and TRBJ2-6; possible D gene TRBD1, 6 bases. Trimming removed 1 base from V and 2 bases from J, with 9 bases in between. The CDR3 has 16 residues. The V gene's germline CDR1 is SGHTA and CDR2 FQGTGA. As DNA, the CDR3 is TGTGCCAGCAGCTTAAGGGGGCCACCTGGGGCCAACGTCCTGACTTTC. Its translation: CASSLRGPPGANVLTF.

The sample holds many counts of this clonotype. J is TRBJ1-1 and V is TRBV7-9; D perhaps matches TRBD1 (5 bases). Trimming shortened V by 6 bases and J by 1 base, and 15 bases separated the two germline ends. The CDR3 is made up of 15 amino acids. Looked up from germline, CDR1 is SEHNR and CDR2 is FQNEAQ (reference sequence). The CDR3 DNA is TGTGCCAGCAGTCCTTTGAGGGGTACGAACACTGAAGCTTTCTTT. Translating it yields CASSPLRGTNTEAFF. The variable domain in full, completed from reference TRBV7-9 and TRBJ1-1, reads DTGVSQNPRHKITKRGQNVTFRCDPISEHNRLYWYRQTLGQGPEFLTYFQNEAQLEKSRLLSDRFSAERPKGSFSTLEIQRTEQGDSAMYLCASSPLRGTNTEAFFGQGTRLTVV.

This clonotype was seen a few times. V usage is TRBV2 and J usage is TRBJ2-5; D remains ambiguous. V was clipped by 10 bases and J by 5 bases, with 11 bases between them. Germline-derived CDR1 and CDR2 are SNHLY and FYNNEI. CDR3 length equals 11 residues. CDR3 residues: CATMVRETQYF. The CDR3 DNA sequence: TGTGCCACCATGGTACGGGAGACCCAGTACTTC.

This sequence joins TRBV18 and TRBJ2-3; D gene unclear. CDR3 size: 15 residues. Germline V gene lookup returns CDR1 KGHSH and CDR2 LQKENI. V lost 6 bases to trimming and J lost 4 bases, with 17 bases between them. The CDR3 reads CASSQTHAGPDTQYF. The CDR3 region has the DNA TGTGCCAGCTCCCAGACTCATGCCGGGCCAGATACGCAGTATTTT.

The V and J genes are TRBV20-1 and TRBJ2-4, with D tentatively TRBD1 (5 bases). Deletions cut 4 bases from V and 0 bases from J, with 13 bases between. The germline V gene encodes CDR1 DFQATT and CDR2 SNEGSKA (reference sequence). CDR3 length: 15 residues. CDR3 protein: CSATKTQAAKNIQYF. CDR3 coding DNA: TGCAGTGCTACCAAAACACAGGCAGCCAAAAACATTCAGTACTTC.

This clonotype was observed once. A much bigger clone sits one base away, suggesting this may be a read error. This chain connects TRBV29-1 to TRBJ1-2; no clear D. Germline assignment: CDR1 SQVTM and CDR2 ANQGSEA. Trimming stripped 5 bases from V and 7 bases from J, with 11 bases between. This CDR3 has 11 amino acids. The CDR3 loop is CSVFRNAGYTF. In DNA form, the CDR3 reads TGCAGCGTTTTCCGGAACGCTGGCTACACCTTC.

The chain carries TRBV11-2 and TRBJ2-7, with a tentative D call TRBD2 (5 bases). The V gene lost 3 bases and the J gene lost 3 bases, with 9 bases spanning the gap. This CDR3 has 13 residues. The germline gives CDR1 SGHAT, CDR2 FQNNGV. The DNA for the CDR3 is TGTGCCAGCAGCTTGAGGGATATCTACGAGCAGTACTTC. Translating gives CASSLRDIYEQYF.

This chain uses TRBV12-3 or TRBV12-4 with TRBJ1-1; D gene unclear. The CDR3 extends over 11 amino acids. Between the trimmed V and J ends, which lost 6 bases and 2 bases, there was a span of 4 bases. CDR3 sequence reads: CASRHNTEAFF. The CDR3 DNA reads as TGTGCCAGCAGGCACAACACTGAAGCTTTCTTT.

There are many counts of this clonotype. CDR3 sequence: CASGFGLYNEQFF. CDR3 bases: TGTGCTAGTGGTTTTGGCTTGTACAATGAGCAGTTCTTC. The V and J genes are TRBV12-5 and TRBJ2-1; no definite D call. V shed 3 bases and J shed 4 bases, with 7 bases lying between them. The germline V gene encodes CDR1 LGHNT and CDR2 FRNRAP. The CDR3 length is 13 residues. The complete variable domain, with remaining parts taken from reference TRBV12-5 and TRBJ2-1, reads DARVTQTPRHKVTEMGQEVTMRCQPILGHNTVFWYRQTMMQGLELLAYFRNRAPLDDSGMPKDRFSAEMPDATLATLKIQPSEPRDSAVYFCASGFGLYNEQFFGPGTRLTVL.

This clonotype appeared many times. The genes are TRBV7-9 and TRBJ1-1; 9 positions match TRBD1. After removal of 5 bases from V and 4 bases from J, the junction contained 8 bases not matched to a gene. The CDR3 is 15 residues long. Germline V gene data show CDR1 as SEHNR and CDR2 as FQNEAQ (reference sequence). CDR3 sequence: CASSPATGGATEAFF. The DNA of the CDR3 is TGTGCCAGCAGCCCAGCGACAGGGGGGGCCACTGAAGCTTTCTTT.

The CDR3 region is CASSYVLGQGRYEQYF. The CDR3 DNA reads as TGTGCCAGCAGTTACGTTCTGGGACAGGGCCGATACGAGCAGTACTTC. The chain combines TRBV6-2 or TRBV6-3 with TRBJ2-7; 9 nucleotides align to TRBD1. V lost 2 bases and J lost 4; bases outside the gene matches: 9. This CDR3 is 16 amino acids long. Germline-derived CDR1 and CDR2 are MNHEY and SVGEGT.

The J gene is TRBJ2-4, the V gene TRBV28, with D possibly being TRBD2 (6 bases). Looked up from germline, CDR1 is MDHEN and CDR2 is SYDVKM. Trimming stripped 3 bases from V and 6 bases from J, with 9 bases between. The CDR3 consists of 13 residues. CDR3 loop: CASSFPGGNIQYF. In nucleotides, the CDR3 is TGTGCCAGCAGTTTTCCCGGGGGAAACATTCAGTACTTC.

This clonotype was counted between two and nine times. The rearrangement uses TRBV7-9 and TRBJ1-5; no definite D call. The CDR3 is made up of 15 amino acids. V lost 3 bases, J lost 7 bases, and 16 bases lay in between. Per the germline V gene, CDR1 is SEHNR and CDR2 is FQNEAQ (reference sequence). The CDR3 bases are TGTGCCAGCAGCTTTGAAGGTGAAGAGGGCCAGCCCCAGCATTTT. Translating gives CASSFEGEEGQPQHF.

This clonotype showed up many times. The chain couples TRBV11-1 to TRBJ2-7; TRBD1 matches 8 bases. Unmatched junction bases numbered 12, after V lost 5 bases and J lost 3 bases. The germline CDR1 and CDR2 sequences are SGHAT and FQDESV (reference sequence). The CDR3 has 16 residues. The CDR3 spells CASSPLRGTGIYEQYF. The CDR3 bases are TGTGCCAGCAGCCCTTTGCGCGGGACAGGAATCTACGAGCAGTACTTC.

This clonotype was counted a few times. The V call is TRBV11-3, the J call TRBJ2-3; no firm D call. CDR1 SGHNT and CDR2 YENEEA come from the germline V gene. This CDR3 has 17 residues. Trimming took off 5 bases at V and 1 base at J, with 19 bases between the two ends. CDR3 sequence reads: CASSPPGLGVGTDTQYF. In DNA form, the CDR3 reads TGTGCCAGCAGCCCTCCGGGCTTAGGAGTTGGCACAGATACGCAGTATTTT.

This clonotype was recorded a few times. The chain joins TRBV28 to TRBJ1-5; D unresolved. This CDR3 is 14 amino acids long. Germline V gene sequence: CDR1 MDHEN, CDR2 SYDVKM. V lost 2 bases to trimming and J lost 4 bases, with 9 bases between them. This CDR3 is CASSLPLMNQPQHF. CDR3 sequence (DNA): TGTGCCAGCAGTTTACCCCTCATGAATCAGCCCCAGCATTTT.

The rearrangement links TRBV27 to TRBJ2-6, with D hard to call. V lost 8 bases to trimming and J lost 2 bases, with 10 bases between them. The CDR3 has 14 residues. Germline V gene data show CDR1 as MNHEY and CDR2 as SMNVEV (reference sequence). CDR3 in amino acids: CASGDFAGANVLTF. CDR3 sequence (DNA): TGTGCCAGCGGTGATTTCGCTGGGGCCAACGTCCTGACTTTC.

The rearrangement links TRBV29-1 to TRBJ1-3; D perhaps matches TRBD1 (6 bases). The CDR3 spans 13 residues. V dropped 3 bases and J dropped 3 bases, with 9 bases sitting between them. Germline lookup yields CDR1 SQVTM and CDR2 ANQGSEA. Written as DNA, the CDR3 is TGCAGCGTTGATGGGGGCGTTGGAAACACCATATATTTT. This sequence encodes CSVDGGVGNTIYF.

This clonotype was recorded many times. The genes are TRBV7-8 and TRBJ1-5, with D hard to call. Looked up from germline, CDR1 is SGHVS and CDR2 is FQNEAQ. The V and J ends lost 0 bases and 3 bases respectively, with 9 bases between them. The CDR3 is made up of 15 amino acids. CDR3 nucleotide sequence: TGTGCCAGCAGCTTAGCCTTCGGCGCCAATCAGCCCCAGCATTTT. Its translation is CASSLAFGANQPQHF.

This clonotype showed up just a few times. The chain links TRBV6-2 or TRBV6-3 to TRBJ2-7; the D gene is possibly TRBD1 (6 bases). V was pared by 6 bases and J by 2 bases, with 17 bases between. The CDR3 contains 15 residues. From germline, CDR1 is MNHEY and CDR2 SVGEGT. CDR3 region: CASSNQGRNTYEQYF. In nucleotides, the CDR3 is TGTGCCAGCAGCAACCAGGGGCGCAATACCTACGAGCAGTACTTC.

This clonotype was counted many times. The chain combines TRBV20-1 with TRBJ1-2, with D unclear. V was clipped by 2 bases and J by 8 bases, with 15 bases between them. The CDR3 sequence is 13 residues long. In germline, CDR1 is DFQATT, CDR2 SNEGSKA (reference sequence). This chain's CDR3 is CSARPPDPSGYTF. The CDR3 nucleotides are TGCAGTGCTAGACCGCCCGATCCATCCGGCTACACCTTC.

There are a few counts of this clonotype. This sequence joins TRBV25-1 and TRBJ2-7; 10 bases agree with TRBD1. CDR3 length: 15 residues. J was trimmed by 6 bases and V by 2 bases; bases with no gene match: 7. Germline CDR1 MGHDK, CDR2 SYGVNS. The CDR3 here is CASSEPRDRGSEQYF. For the CDR3, the DNA is TGTGCCAGCAGTGAACCGAGGGACAGGGGTAGCGAGCAGTACTTC.

Note on this clonotype: This may be a read error, as it is one base from a much larger clone. V gene TRBV7-8 combines with J gene TRBJ2-7; 8 bases line up with TRBD1. The CDR3 contains 15 residues. CDR1 and CDR2 (germline): SGHVS, FQNEAQ. CDR3 sequence (DNA): TGTGCCAGCGGCTTATCTTGGACAGGGTCCTACGAGCAGTACTTC. Translated: CASGLSWTGSYEQYF.

This clonotype was found many times. The genes are TRBV29-1 and TRBJ1-1; unclear D gene. Trimming took off 7 bases at V and 4 bases at J, with 10 bases between the two ends. Germline V gene lookup returns CDR1 SQVTM and CDR2 ANQGSEA. This CDR3 spans 11 amino acids. CDR3 sequence reads: CSADRGTEAFF. The DNA of the CDR3 is TGCAGCGCCGACCGTGGCACTGAAGCTTTCTTT.

This clonotype showed up many times. Sequence at one end of the junction differs from germline and may be a read error. CDR3 sequence: CASSAAGTSAAGELFF. The CDR3 region has the DNA TGTGCTAGCAGCGCGGCCGGGACTAGCGCCGCCGGGGAGCTGTTTTTT. The V and J genes are TRBV7-7 and TRBJ2-2; 10 nucleotides agree with TRBD2. CDR1 is SSHAT, CDR2 FNYEAQ, per germline (reference sequence). CDR3 length: 16 residues.

Only a few counts were recorded for this clonotype. The rearrangement joins TRBV11-3 to TRBJ2-3; D not certain. Per the germline V gene, CDR1 is SGHNT and CDR2 is YENEEA. V gave up 3 bases and J gave up 5 bases, with 15 bases separating them. The CDR3 extends over 15 amino acids. The CDR3: CASSFGRTKGDTQYF. The CDR3 nucleotides read TGTGCCAGCAGCTTTGGCCGAACGAAGGGAGATACGCAGTATTTT.

This clonotype was seen a few times. The V call is TRBV18, the J call TRBJ1-1, with unresolved D. The length of the CDR3 is 14 residues. Germline V gene data show CDR1 as KGHSH and CDR2 as LQKENI. V lost 2 bases, J lost 4 bases, and 11 bases lay in between. This CDR3 reads CASSPSAGRTEAFF. The CDR3, as DNA: TGTGCCAGCTCACCATCTGCCGGGCGCACTGAAGCTTTCTTT.

The chain combines TRBV18 with TRBJ1-2, with D perhaps TRBD1 (5 bases). The V end lost 3 bases, the J end lost 3 bases, and 17 bases lay between the germline ends. Germline CDR1 reads KGHSH; CDR2 reads LQKENI. The length of the CDR3 is 16 residues. The CDR3 protein is CASSPQKGILDYGYTF. The CDR3 region has the DNA TGTGCCAGCTCACCCCAAAAGGGGATTTTAGACTATGGCTACACCTTC.

The CDR3 DNA sequence: TGTGCCAGCCGGACAGTTAGCAATCAGCCCCAGCATTTT. This sequence encodes CASRTVSNQPQHF. This rearrangement joins TRBV19 to TRBJ1-5; TRBD1 might be the D (6 bases). There are 13 residues in the CDR3. Germline V gene lookup returns CDR1 LNHDA and CDR2 SQIVND (reference sequence). Trimming pared 9 bases from V and 0 bases from J, leaving 9 bases between.

This clonotype was counted once. The junction differs from germline at one of its ends, possibly a read error. The rearrangement joins TRBV6-2 or TRBV6-3 to TRBJ2-1, with 7 bases fitting TRBD2. CDR1 MNHEY and CDR2 SVGEGT come from the germline V gene. There are 19 residues in the CDR3. Written as DNA, the CDR3 is TGTGCCCGCAGTTACGGGCAACTTCGCGGGGGTGGGTCCTACAATGAGCAGTTCTTC. It codes for CARSYGQLRGGGSYNEQFF.

V gene TRBV14 combines with J gene TRBJ2-2; D gene uncertain. CDR1 is SGHDN, CDR2 FVKESK, per germline. This CDR3 has 13 amino acids. Trimming stripped 1 base from V and 5 bases from J, with 5 bases between. The CDR3 region has the DNA TGTGCCAGCAGCCAAGTTGCTACCGGGGAGCTGTTTTTT. It codes for CASSQVATGELFF.